A single sample is the source of the 32 T cell receptor beta chains below, sequenced in a study of glioma-infiltrating T cells after dendritic cell vaccination. Time point specified: after dendritic cell vaccination, including at tumor progression/relapse. TCRdb's table, derived via immunoSEQ multiplex PCR, lists solely in-frame clones and lacks some. The sample carries around 78,000 clones, less than 85% recorded once. Source: blood, taken after dendritic cell vaccination. All receptors come from a human donor with glioblastoma.

This clone has a single count. V usage is TRBV5-6 and J usage is TRBJ2-7; maybe TRBD1 (6 bases). Trimming took 2 bases from V and 6 from J, leaving 12 bases between them. The CDR3 is made up of 13 amino acids. Per germline, CDR1 SGHDT and CDR2 YYEEEE. The CDR3 reads CASSLTGSAEQYF. CDR3 nucleotide sequence: TGTGCCAGCAGCTTAACAGGGTCCGCCGAGCAGTACTTC.

This chain connects TRBV5-1 to TRBJ1-1, with D perhaps TRBD1 (5 bases). Looked up from germline, CDR1 is SGHRS and CDR2 is YFSETQ. Trimming took 5 bases from V and 2 from J, leaving 13 bases between them. This CDR3 region has 14 residues. CDR3 region: CASRARGYNTEAFF. The CDR3 DNA reads as TGCGCCAGCAGGGCTAGGGGTTACAACACTGAAGCTTTCTTT.

The genes are TRBV5-1 and TRBJ2-3; D is perhaps TRBD1 (6 bases). This CDR3 has 15 amino acids. Germline CDR1 SGHRS, CDR2 YFSETQ. With 0 bases removed from V and 6 bases from J, the gap between germline ends came to 14 bases. CDR3 sequence reads: CASSLVGQGSDTQYF. In DNA form, the CDR3 reads TGCGCCAGCAGCTTGGTGGGGCAGGGGTCTGATACGCAGTATTTT.

The CDR3 DNA sequence: TGTGCCAGTAGTATCGGGACAGGGGATAGTCAGCCCCAGCATTTT. It specifies CASSIGTGDSQPQHF. The chain couples TRBV19 to TRBJ1-5; 10 bases align to TRBD1. CDR3 length: 15 amino acids. In germline, CDR1 is LNHDA, CDR2 SQIVND (reference sequence). After removal of 3 bases from V and 6 bases from J, the junction contained 5 bases not matched to a gene.

This sequence joins TRBV6-5 and TRBJ1-5, with 8 nucleotides matching TRBD1. Germline-derived CDR1 and CDR2 are MNHEY and SVGAGI. CDR3 length equals 13 residues. Trimming cost V 7 bases and J 4 bases; bases outside gene matches: 3. The CDR3 reads CASIGQGNQPQHF. CDR3 DNA: TGTGCCAGCATTGGACAGGGTAATCAGCCCCAGCATTTT.

The rearrangement uses TRBV14 and TRBJ2-3; D gene unclear. CDR1 is SGHDN, CDR2 FVKESK, per germline. The CDR3 covers 15 residues. V was cut by 5 bases and J by 3 bases, with 15 bases left in between. Written as DNA, the CDR3 is TGTGCCAGCAGCTCACTCCTCCACCCAACAGATACGCAGTATTTT. As protein: CASSSLLHPTDTQYF.

The chain carries TRBV4-3 and TRBJ2-7; possibly TRBD2 for D (5 bases). The ends were cut back, 0 bases at V and 3 bases at J, with 15 bases in the middle. Germline assignment: CDR1 LGHNA and CDR2 YSLEER. CDR3 length equals 16 residues. The CDR3 DNA is TGCGCCAGCAGCCAAGAGTGGCCGGCGGGCTACTACGAGCAGTACTTC. Translating it yields CASSQEWPAGYYEQYF.

This chain uses TRBV9 with TRBJ1-2; no clear D gene. The length of the CDR3 is 15 residues. V was shortened by 0 bases and J by 0 bases, with 9 bases between the two germline ends. The V gene's germline CDR1 is SGDLS and CDR2 YYNGEE. The CDR3 protein is CASSVGAESNYGYTF. The CDR3 region has the DNA TGTGCCAGCAGCGTAGGAGCTGAATCTAACTATGGCTACACCTTC.

V gene TRBV5-6 combines with J gene TRBJ1-4; tentatively, D is TRBD1 (6 bases). Germline V gene sequence: CDR1 SGHDT, CDR2 YYEEEE. The V and J ends lost 4 bases and 8 bases respectively, with 15 bases between them. The CDR3 is made up of 14 amino acids. The CDR3 DNA reads TGTGCCAGCAGCGGGGAGGGACATGGGGAAAAACTGTTTTTT. Its protein product is CASSGEGHGEKLFF.

V gene TRBV7-9 combines with J gene TRBJ2-1; 9 bases align to TRBD1. The V segment lost 5 bases and the J segment 15 bases; nucleotides outside the gene matches: 8. The length of the CDR3 is 12 residues. Germline CDR1 SEHNR, CDR2 FQNEAQ (reference sequence). The CDR3 nucleotides read TGTGCCAGCAGCCTCAACAGGGGGCGAATGTTCTTC. Translation gives CASSLNRGRMFF.

The V and J genes are TRBV18 and TRBJ2-7; 8 bases match TRBD1. The CDR3 covers 14 residues. Germline lookup yields CDR1 KGHSH and CDR2 LQKENI. Losses at the gene ends were 4 bases for V and 2 bases for J; bases not matched to a gene: 4. CDR3 sequence reads: CASSQMDRAYEQYF. DNA for the CDR3: TGTGCCAGCTCACAAATGGACAGGGCCTACGAGCAGTACTTC.

This chain uses TRBV19 with TRBJ2-1; 10 positions agree with TRBD1. V shed 3 bases and J 8 bases; nucleotides not matched to a gene: 13. From germline, CDR1 is LNHDA and CDR2 SQIVND (reference sequence). This CDR3 is built from 17 residues. CDR3 nucleotides: TGTGCCAGTAGTATGGAACTGGGACAGGGGATATGGGATGAGCAGTTCTTC. Translated: CASSMELGQGIWDEQFF.

The gene calls are TRBV30 and TRBJ2-1, with a possible D match to TRBD1 (6 bases). Trimming took 2 bases from V and 5 from J, leaving 13 bases between them. This CDR3 spans 14 amino acids. The germline CDR1 and CDR2 sequences are GTSNPN and SVGIG (reference sequence). CDR3 amino acids: CAWSKDSFNNEQFF. Written as DNA, the CDR3 is TGTGCCTGGAGTAAGGACAGCTTTAACAATGAGCAGTTCTTC.

The chain recombines TRBV5-1 with TRBJ1-2; D might be TRBD1 (5 bases). The CDR3 sequence is 14 residues long. Germline values: CDR1 SGHRS, CDR2 YFSETQ. Trimming removed 0 bases at V and 3 bases at J, with 9 bases between. CDR3 protein: CASSLAGGDYGYTF. The CDR3, as DNA: TGCGCCAGCAGCTTGGCCGGGGGGGACTATGGCTACACCTTC.

DNA for the CDR3: TGTGCCAGCAGTACGGGACAGCGCGACGAGCAGTACTTC. Translating gives CASSTGQRDEQYF. The J gene is TRBJ2-7, the V gene TRBV2; TRBD1 matches at 7 bases. Per the germline V gene, CDR1 is SNHLY and CDR2 is FYNNEI. The CDR3 runs 13 residues. The J segment lost 5 bases and the V segment lost 5 bases, leaving 6 bases of the junction unmatched.

This chain uses TRBV6-4 with TRBJ2-1; 9 nucleotides match TRBD1. The CDR3 is 15 amino acids. Germline CDR1 and CDR2: MRHNA and SNTAGT. Germline trimming cut 6 bases from V and 2 bases from J; bases unmatched to any gene: 5. The CDR3 DNA reads TGTGCCAGCAGCCATACAGGGGGCGCCTACAATGAGCAGTTCTTC. Protein: CASSHTGGAYNEQFF.

V is TRBV19 and J is TRBJ2-3, with TRBD2 as a possible D gene (6 bases). The CDR3 totals 15 residues. CDR1 LNHDA and CDR2 SQIVND come from the germline V gene (reference sequence). Trimming took off 3 bases at V and 3 bases at J, with 13 bases between the two ends. The CDR3 DNA is TGTGCCAGTAGTATGTTGTCGGGAGCAACAGATACGCAGTATTTT. Translation gives CASSMLSGATDTQYF.

V is TRBV7-2 and J is TRBJ2-1; TRBD2 matches 11 bases. V was clipped by 7 bases and J by 5 bases; unmatched bases: 4. The germline V gene encodes CDR1 SGHTA and CDR2 FQGNSA. This CDR3 region has 14 residues. CDR3 amino acids: CASNLSGRDNEQFF. The DNA for the CDR3 is TGTGCCAGCAACCTTAGCGGGAGGGACAATGAGCAGTTCTTC.

The chain couples TRBV5-4 to TRBJ2-7; perhaps TRBD2 as D (5 bases). CDR1 is SGHNT and CDR2 is YYREEE in the germline V gene (reference sequence). CDR3 length: 13 amino acids. V lost 4 bases, J lost 2 bases, and 10 bases lay in between. This CDR3 is CASSRGSPYEQYF. CDR3 sequence (DNA): TGTGCCAGCAGCCGAGGGAGCCCCTACGAGCAGTACTTC.

The rearrangement joins TRBV7-7 to TRBJ2-3; a possible D gene is TRBD2 (6 bases). Trimming took 3 bases from V and 6 from J, leaving 13 bases between them. The CDR3 loop spans 14 amino acids. Germline-derived CDR1 and CDR2 are SSHAT and FNYEAQ (reference sequence). The CDR3 sequence: CASSFGTGSDTQYF. CDR3 nucleotides: TGTGCCAGCAGCTTCGGGACTGGGTCGGATACGCAGTATTTT.

V is TRBV5-1 and J is TRBJ2-3, with TRBD2 matching over 10 bases. The J segment lost 0 bases and the V segment lost 2 bases, leaving 3 bases of the junction unmatched. The CDR3 extends over 16 amino acids. CDR1 and CDR2 (germline): SGHRS, YFSETQ. The CDR3 sequence is CASSLGLAVSTDTQYF. The CDR3 DNA is TGCGCCAGCAGCTTAGGACTAGCGGTGAGCACAGATACGCAGTATTTT.

The rearrangement joins TRBV4-1 to TRBJ1-2; 8 nucleotides align to TRBD1. CDR3 length: 16 amino acids. V dropped 2 bases and J dropped 4; count of bases not matched to a gene: 9. The V gene's germline CDR1 is MGHRA and CDR2 YSYEKL. For the CDR3, the DNA is TGCGCCAGCAGCCAACCTAACCGGGACAGGATCTATGGCTACACCTTC. This sequence encodes CASSQPNRDRIYGYTF.

The chain is built from TRBV30 and TRBJ1-1; tentative D call: TRBD1 (6 bases). The CDR3 is 12 amino acids. Germline CDR1 and CDR2: GTSNPN and SVGIG (reference sequence). V lost 4 bases and J 6 bases, leaving 12 bases between the germline ends. This chain's CDR3 is CAWKGGPPEAFF. The CDR3 DNA reads as TGTGCCTGGAAGGGGGGGCCCCCTGAAGCTTTCTTT.

The chain has TRBV19 and TRBJ1-5; a weak D match, TRBD1 (6 bases). The CDR3 runs 15 residues. V dropped 4 bases and J dropped 3 bases, with 13 bases sitting between them. CDR1 and CDR2 (germline): LNHDA, SQIVND (reference sequence). DNA of the CDR3: TGTGCCAGTAGTAATCAGGGGTCCCTCAATCAGCCCCAGCATTTT. It codes for CASSNQGSLNQPQHF.

The genes are TRBV27 and TRBJ2-3; 12 nucleotides align to TRBD2. J lost 1 base, V lost 6 bases, and 11 bases had no gene match. Per germline, CDR1 MNHEY and CDR2 SMNVEV (reference sequence). CDR3 size: 18 residues. The chain's CDR3 is CASSMGLAGGYGTDTQYF. For the CDR3, the DNA is TGTGCCAGCAGCATGGGGCTAGCGGGGGGGTACGGCACAGATACGCAGTATTTT.

This clone was detected only a few times. The chain carries TRBV6-1 and TRBJ2-3; D possibly corresponds to TRBD2 (6 bases). V was clipped by 3 bases and J by 1 base, with 14 bases between them. The CDR3 runs 16 residues. Germline CDR1 MNHNS, CDR2 SASEGT. The CDR3 loop reads CASSDLAGSGTDTQYF. The CDR3 DNA sequence: TGTGCCAGCAGTGACTTGGCGGGGTCCGGCACAGATACGCAGTATTTT.

The chain links TRBV6-5 to TRBJ1-1; D remains unclear. The germline V gene encodes CDR1 MNHEY and CDR2 SVGAGI. V was shortened by 0 bases and J by 1 base, with 12 bases between the two germline ends. This CDR3 is 16 amino acids long. The CDR3 DNA is TGTGCCAGCAGTTACTCCCGGGGTATCGGGAACACTGAAGCTTTCTTT. As protein: CASSYSRGIGNTEAFF.

The chain links TRBV5-3 to TRBJ2-7; possibly TRBD1 for D (5 bases). TRBV5-3 is an ORF, with its function uncertain. The CDR3 spans 13 residues. V lost 5 bases and J 8 bases, leaving 17 bases between the germline ends. The CDR3 DNA reads TGTGCCAGAAGTTTTGCTTCCCCAGGGAAGCAGTACTTC. Encoded protein: CARSFASPGKQYF.

V usage is TRBV19 and J usage is TRBJ2-3; the D gene is possibly TRBD2 (6 bases). V was pared by 5 bases and J by 1 base, with 10 bases between. CDR3 size: 14 residues. The germline gives CDR1 LNHDA, CDR2 SQIVND (reference sequence). The CDR3 DNA follows: TGTGCCAGTAGTTCATGGGGGGGCACAGATACGCAGTATTTT. Amino acid sequence: CASSSWGGTDTQYF.

The chain couples TRBV6-5 to TRBJ1-1; D is perhaps TRBD1 (5 bases). This CDR3 region has 14 residues. Between the trimmed V and J ends, which lost 6 bases and 4 bases, there was a span of 15 bases. CDR1 and CDR2 (germline): MNHEY, SVGAGI. The CDR3 DNA is TGTGCCAGCAGATCCCCAGGCAGGGCCACTGAAGCTTTCTTT. Translation: CASRSPGRATEAFF.

CDR3 in amino acids: CASSTAGTSVEAFF. The DNA for the CDR3 is TGTGCCAGCAGCACAGCCGGGACATCCGTTGAAGCTTTCTTT. The gene calls are TRBV2 and TRBJ1-1; perhaps TRBD1 as D (6 bases). The CDR3 runs to 14 residues. V gave up 6 bases and J gave up 7 bases, with 18 bases separating them. Germline V gives CDR1 SNHLY, CDR2 FYNNEI. The complete variable domain, with remaining parts taken from reference TRBV2 and TRBJ1-1, reads EPEVTQTPSHQVTQMGQEVILRCVPISNHLYFYWYRQILGQKVEFLVSFYNNEISEKSEIFDDQFSVERPDGSNFTLKIRSTKLEDSAMYFCASSTAGTSVEAFFGQGTRLTVV.

The chain is built from TRBV2 and TRBJ1-5; D call uncertain. The CDR3 extends over 14 amino acids. V was shortened by 3 bases and J by 5 bases, with 11 bases between the two germline ends. Germline-derived CDR1 and CDR2 are SNHLY and FYNNEI. This CDR3 reads CASSDSGRHQPQHF. The DNA for the CDR3 is TGTGCCAGCAGTGATAGCGGCAGACATCAGCCCCAGCATTTT.